This T cell receptor beta chain derives from a study of T cells in localized non-small cell lung cancer. TCRdb keeps only in-frame clones here, not all; method: immunoSEQ multiplex PCR. This sample carries 15,000 or so clones, over 70% of them seen once, and the ten largest clones take approximately 30%. A single count supports this clone. The CDR3 runs 13 residues. The germline gives CDR1 LNHDA, CDR2 SQIVND (reference sequence). The V gene lost 7 bases and the J gene lost 2 bases, with 9 bases spanning the gap. J is TRBJ1-5 and V is TRBV19; D is ambiguous. This sequence originates from a male donor at least 60 years old with stage III lung adenocarcinoma. The source was peripheral blood, collected before any cancer treatment. The CDR3 DNA follows: TGTGCCAGTAATCCGAGCGGCAATCAGCCCCAGCATTTT. Translating it yields CASNPSGNQPQHF. Using reference TRBV19 and TRBJ1-5 for the parts outside the CDR3, the full variable domain is DGGITQSPKYLFRKEGQNVTLSCEQNLNHDAMYWYRQDPGQGLRLIYYSQIVNDFQKGDIAEGYSVSREKKESFPLTVTSAQKNPTAFYLCASNPSGNQPQHFGDGTRLSIL.